The 7 T cell receptor beta chains given below trace back to one sample, sequenced in a study of identical twins. TCRdb re-derived calls from the 5' RACE reads in MiXCR, one entry per CDR3 protein. The sample holds roughly 720,000 distinct CDR3 sequences, 15% to 20% seen once. Another study also made use of these data, one on T cells expressing NK-cell markers.

Sequencing was performed on PBMCs. Receptors were obtained from a woman under 30 in good health.

Only a few counts were recorded for this clonotype. V and J are TRBV3-1 and TRBJ1-6, with 7 positions matching TRBD1. Per the germline V gene, CDR1 is LGHDT and CDR2 is YNNKEL (reference sequence). J lost 7 bases, V lost 4 bases, and 10 bases had no gene match. This CDR3 is 16 amino acids long. The CDR3 spells CASSRWTGVENSPLHF. Here the CDR3 DNA reads TGTGCCAGCAGCCGCTGGACAGGTGTTGAAAATTCACCCCTCCACTTT.

The gene calls are TRBV6-4 and TRBJ2-1; D call uncertain. In germline, CDR1 is MRHNA, CDR2 SNTAGT. The V gene lost 6 bases and the J gene lost 9 bases, with 15 bases spanning the gap. The CDR3 has 13 amino acids. The CDR3 reads CASSLLFRSEQFF. As DNA, the CDR3 is TGTGCCAGCAGCCTTCTCTTCCGTAGTGAGCAGTTCTTC.

The chain is built from TRBV10-3 and TRBJ1-1; D is unresolved. V shed 10 bases and J shed 3 bases, with 6 bases lying between them. CDR1 and CDR2 (germline): ENHRY, SYGVKD. This CDR3 spans 10 amino acids. CDR3 sequence reads: CATQDTEAFF. CDR3 bases: TGTGCCACCCAAGACACTGAAGCTTTCTTT.

This clonotype showed up many times. The V and J genes are TRBV6-6 and TRBJ1-1; perhaps TRBD1 as D (6 bases). The V gene lost 11 bases and the J gene lost 2 bases, with 12 bases spanning the gap. The CDR3 runs 12 residues. Germline V gene lookup returns CDR1 MNHNY and CDR2 SVGAGI (reference sequence). The DNA of the CDR3 is TGTGCCGTGGGCAGGGGTAACACTGAAGCTTTCTTT. Protein sequence: CAVGRGNTEAFF.

This chain joins TRBV15 and TRBJ2-7; D is undetermined. This CDR3 contains 16 residues. The ends were cut back, 3 bases at V and 6 bases at J, with 21 bases in the middle. Germline-derived CDR1 and CDR2 are LNHNV and YYDKDF (reference sequence). In nucleotides, the CDR3 is TGTGCCACCAGCAGGGGTTTAGCTCATCGAAAAGGCGAGCAGTACTTC. This translates into CATSRGLAHRKGEQYF. Full variable domain (rest looked up from reference TRBV15 and TRBJ2-7): DAMVIQNPRYQVTQFGKPVTLSCSQTLNHNVMYWYQQKSSQAPKLLFHYYDKDFNNEADTPDNFQSRRPNTSFCFLDIRSPGLGDTAMYLCATSRGLAHRKGEQYFGPGTRLTVT.

This clonotype was recorded at least ten times. This chain links TRBV12-3 or TRBV12-4 with TRBJ2-1; unclear D gene. The CDR3 consists of 13 residues. V was shortened by 3 bases and J by 6 bases, with 9 bases between the two germline ends. The CDR3 bases are TGTGCCAGCAGTTTTGGTGCTTCCAATGAGCAGTTCTTC. Translation: CASSFGASNEQFF.

This clonotype has just a few counts. The chain uses TRBV20-1 and TRBJ2-3; 10 nucleotides match TRBD2. This CDR3 is built from 13 residues. Germline V gene lookup returns CDR1 DFQATT and CDR2 SNEGSKA (reference sequence). V was pared by 3 bases and J by 6 bases, with 3 bases of the junction left unmatched. Written as DNA, the CDR3 is TGCAGTGCTAGGGGAGCGGGAGGGGATACGCAGTATTTT. It yields the protein CSARGAGGDTQYF.